These 29 T cell receptor beta chains were all obtained from the same sample, sequenced in a study of blood T cell repertoires in COVID-19. Method: immunoSEQ multiplex PCR; TCRdb's copy keeps in-frame clones and lacks some. The table includes roughly 200,000 clones, 86% detected once. The sequenced sample was PBMCs or T cells enriched from blood (not recorded which). These receptors all come from a woman under 40 who had been exposed to COVID-19.

The V and J genes are TRBV23-1 and TRBJ2-3, with 10 bases that match TRBD2. TRBV23-1 is noted as an ORF with a role that remains uncertain. V gave up 7 bases and J gave up 13 bases; unmatched junction bases: 5. The CDR3 consists of 11 residues. The CDR3 nucleotides are TGCGCCAGCAACCAAGGGACTAGCGAGTATTTT. It is translated as CASNQGTSEYF.

J is TRBJ1-1 and V is TRBV9, with a tentative D call TRBD1 (5 bases). The V end lost 0 bases, the J end lost 6 bases, and 12 bases lay between the germline ends. This CDR3 contains 14 residues. Germline lookup yields CDR1 SGDLS and CDR2 YYNGEE. CDR3 residues: CASSVVSGFSEAFF. The DNA of the CDR3 is TGTGCCAGCAGCGTAGTTTCAGGGTTTTCTGAAGCTTTCTTT.

This clone was found once. The rearrangement uses TRBV14 and TRBJ1-2, with TRBD1 as a possible D gene (6 bases). The CDR3 loop spans 13 amino acids. V gave up 4 bases and J gave up 7 bases, with 13 bases separating them. The germline CDR1 and CDR2 sequences are SGHDN and FVKESK. The chain's CDR3 is CASSPNRDIGYTF. As DNA, the CDR3 is TGTGCCAGCAGCCCAAACAGGGACATTGGCTACACCTTC.

The V call is TRBV5-1, the J call TRBJ2-1; D remains ambiguous. V was clipped by 0 bases and J by 7 bases, with 8 bases between them. The CDR3 contains 13 residues. Germline V gene data show CDR1 as SGHRS and CDR2 as YFSETQ. The CDR3 loop is CASSLDSLNEQFF. DNA for the CDR3: TGCGCCAGCAGCTTGGATAGTTTGAATGAGCAGTTCTTC.

The V gene is TRBV2, the J gene TRBJ2-1; 7 bases agree with TRBD2. The length of the CDR3 is 16 residues. CDR1 and CDR2 (germline): SNHLY, FYNNEI. V was clipped by 2 bases and J by 0 bases; unmatched bases: 4. CDR3 in DNA: TGTGCCAGCAGTGAAAGGCTAGCGGTCTCCTACAATGAGCAGTTCTTC. Amino acids: CASSERLAVSYNEQFF.

V and J are TRBV19 and TRBJ1-2; 7 bases are a match to TRBD1. Per the germline V gene, CDR1 is LNHDA and CDR2 is SQIVND (reference sequence). V lost 5 bases, J lost 2 bases, and 17 bases stayed unmatched. This CDR3 has 18 amino acids. The CDR3 bases are TGTGCCAGTAGTTGGATTCCGGGACAGTACAACCTCAACTATGGCTACACCTTC. Translated, it gives CASSWIPGQYNLNYGYTF.

The J gene is TRBJ1-2, the V gene TRBV4-1, with 7 positions matching TRBD1. Germline V gene lookup returns CDR1 MGHRA and CDR2 YSYEKL. The junction had 9 bases not matched to a gene; V was cut back by 4 bases and J by 4 bases. The CDR3 runs to 15 residues. CDR3 in DNA: TGCGCCAGCAGCCTAAGCCGGGACAGAGGCTATGGCTACACCTTC. Protein product: CASSLSRDRGYGYTF.

The chain combines TRBV19 with TRBJ2-1; maybe TRBD2 (5 bases). This CDR3 has 16 residues. Germline assignment: CDR1 LNHDA and CDR2 SQIVND (reference sequence). V was cut by 10 bases and J by 4 bases, with 23 bases left in between. This chain's CDR3 is CAIPPPQPGFYNEQFF. CDR3 nucleotide sequence: TGTGCCATACCCCCACCTCAACCGGGGTTTTACAATGAGCAGTTCTTC.

V and J are TRBV2 and TRBJ1-1, with a possible D match to TRBD1 (5 bases). The CDR3 is 16 amino acids. Trimming left V 8 bases short and J 4 bases short, with 23 bases between. CDR1 is SNHLY, CDR2 FYNNEI, per germline. The DNA for the CDR3 is TGTGCCAGCGGGGGGAGAGGGGAGGACATTACCACTGAAGCTTTCTTT. Translating gives CASGGRGEDITTEAFF. Filled out from reference TRBV2 and TRBJ1-1, the complete variable domain reads EPEVTQTPSHQVTQMGQEVILRCVPISNHLYFYWYRQILGQKVEFLVSFYNNEISEKSEIFDDQFSVERPDGSNFTLKIRSTKLEDSAMYFCASGGRGEDITTEAFFGQGTRLTVV.

This chain joins TRBV28 and TRBJ2-7; the match to TRBD1 covers 9 bases. Losses at the gene ends were 5 bases for V and 4 bases for J; bases not matched to a gene: 9. CDR1 MDHEN and CDR2 SYDVKM come from the germline V gene. CDR3 length: 15 amino acids. The CDR3 region is CASSLTGGNIYEQYF. CDR3 in DNA: TGTGCCAGCAGTCTGACAGGGGGAAATATTTACGAGCAGTACTTC.

V and J are TRBV6-5 and TRBJ2-1, with 12 bases aligning to TRBD1. J lost 8 bases, V lost 11 bases, and 10 bases had no gene match. The CDR3 loop spans 14 amino acids. CDR1 is MNHEY and CDR2 is SVGAGI in the germline V gene. In nucleotides, the CDR3 is TGTGCCGGCACCTCGGGACAGGGGGCCGATGAGCAGTTCTTC. It encodes CAGTSGQGADEQFF.

In nucleotides, the CDR3 is TGTGCCAGCAGCCTTAGGTCGGACAGTGAGAACTATGGCTACACCTTC. Protein sequence: CASSLRSDSENYGYTF. The chain is built from TRBV11-3 and TRBJ1-2; possible D gene TRBD1, 6 bases. Per germline, CDR1 SGHNT and CDR2 YENEEA. CDR3 length: 16 residues. The germline V and J ends were trimmed by 5 bases and 2 bases, with 18 bases remaining between them.

The rearrangement joins TRBV2 to TRBJ1-4; 7 nucleotides line up with TRBD1. Per the germline V gene, CDR1 is SNHLY and CDR2 is FYNNEI. The CDR3 has 14 residues. J was trimmed by 6 bases and V by 4 bases; bases with no gene match: 5. The CDR3 spells CASSVTGPHEKLFF. In DNA form, the CDR3 reads TGTGCCAGCAGTGTGACAGGGCCCCATGAAAAACTGTTTTTT.

The V gene is TRBV4-1, the J gene TRBJ2-2; D uncertain. CDR3 length: 16 amino acids. Per the germline V gene, CDR1 is MGHRA and CDR2 is YSYEKL. V lost 0 bases, J lost 6 bases, and 14 bases lay in between. The CDR3 DNA reads TGCGCCAGCAGCCAAGATGTGACGGTGGGCGCCGGGGAGCTGTTTTTT. It specifies CASSQDVTVGAGELFF.

The genes are TRBV29-1 and TRBJ2-3; no firm D call. Per germline, CDR1 SQVTM and CDR2 ANQGSEA. Trimming removed 1 base at V and 2 bases at J, with 7 bases between. The CDR3 extends over 13 amino acids. The CDR3 here is CSVEGRYTDTQYF. In nucleotides, the CDR3 is TGCAGCGTTGAAGGCAGGTACACAGATACGCAGTATTTT.

The V and J genes are TRBV19 and TRBJ1-4; D is ambiguous. The germline gives CDR1 LNHDA, CDR2 SQIVND (reference sequence). The V end was cut by 5 bases, the J end by 5 bases, with 9 bases between. The CDR3 length is 13 residues. Written as DNA, the CDR3 is TGTGCCAGTAGTCTTCTCCAGAATGAAAAACTGTTTTTT. Protein sequence: CASSLLQNEKLFF.

The chain couples TRBV2 to TRBJ1-6; 10 nucleotides match TRBD1. CDR1 SNHLY and CDR2 FYNNEI come from the germline V gene. The CDR3 is made up of 17 amino acids. The V gene end was trimmed by 7 bases and the J gene end by 8 bases; junction bases not matched to a gene: 14. The CDR3 nucleotides read TGTGCCAGCACGAGGACCGGGACAGGGGCTCGGGATTCACCCCTCCACTTT. The encoded protein is CASTRTGTGARDSPLHF.

This chain uses TRBV30 with TRBJ1-5, with D possibly matching TRBD1 (5 bases). This CDR3 is 14 amino acids long. Germline CDR1 and CDR2: GTSNPN and SVGIG (reference sequence). The V end lost 1 base, the J end lost 3 bases, and 10 bases lay between the germline ends. The CDR3 spells CAWSERQINQPQHF. CDR3 nucleotide sequence: TGTGCCTGGAGTGAAAGACAGATCAATCAGCCCCAGCATTTT.

This chain connects TRBV11-2 to TRBJ2-1; a possible D gene is TRBD1 (5 bases). V was pared by 0 bases and J by 6 bases, with 12 bases between. Germline V gene sequence: CDR1 SGHAT, CDR2 FQNNGV. This CDR3 has 15 amino acids. The CDR3: CASSLEGHLLNEQFF. CDR3 sequence (DNA): TGTGCCAGCAGCTTAGAGGGGCACCTACTCAATGAGCAGTTCTTC.

The chain uses TRBV18 and TRBJ2-1; TRBD1 matches 9 bases. Trimming took 6 bases from V and 3 from J; bases not matched to a gene: 3. CDR1 is KGHSH and CDR2 is LQKENI in the germline V gene. This CDR3 is built from 14 residues. The CDR3 reads CASSGQGIYNEQFF. CDR3 nucleotide sequence: TGTGCCAGCTCCGGACAGGGGATCTACAATGAGCAGTTCTTC.

V usage is TRBV5-1 and J usage is TRBJ2-2, with TRBD2 matching over 14 bases. This CDR3 is 17 amino acids long. The junction had 2 bases not matched to a gene; V was cut back by 0 bases and J by 4 bases. Per germline, CDR1 SGHRS and CDR2 YFSETQ. The CDR3 spells CASSLAGLAGATGELFF. In DNA form, the CDR3 reads TGCGCCAGCAGCTTGGCGGGACTAGCGGGGGCCACCGGGGAGCTGTTTTTT.

Of note for this clone: Other DNA sequences within the sample encode an identical CDR3. The chain links TRBV5-1 to TRBJ1-2, with TRBD1 as a possible D gene (6 bases). Between the trimmed V and J ends, which lost 1 base and 2 bases, there was a span of 6 bases. The germline V gene encodes CDR1 SGHRS and CDR2 YFSETQ. The CDR3 has 13 residues. Here the CDR3 DNA reads TGCGCCAGCAGCTTGCAGGGGAACTATGGCTACACCTTC. Its protein is CASSLQGNYGYTF.

Concerning this clone: Other DNA sequences of this sample code for an identical CDR3. The chain couples TRBV12-5 to TRBJ1-1, with 7 positions matching TRBD1. Losses at the gene ends were 0 bases for V and 5 bases for J; bases not matched to a gene: 0. The CDR3 is 13 residues long. CDR1 and CDR2 from the germline V gene are LGHNT and FRNRAP. CDR3 protein: CASGLVQGTEAFF. CDR3 nucleotides: TGTGCTAGTGGTTTGGTACAGGGGACTGAAGCTTTCTTT. The complete variable domain, with remaining parts taken from reference TRBV12-5 and TRBJ1-1, reads DARVTQTPRHKVTEMGQEVTMRCQPILGHNTVFWYRQTMMQGLELLAYFRNRAPLDDSGMPKDRFSAEMPDATLATLKIQPSEPRDSAVYFCASGLVQGTEAFFGQGTRLTVV.

The V call is TRBV29-1, the J call TRBJ1-1; D remains ambiguous. The length of the CDR3 is 12 residues. Trimming removed 4 bases at V and 0 bases at J, with 6 bases between. Germline V lookup: CDR1 SQVTM, CDR2 ANQGSEA. CDR3 loop: CSVARVNTEAFF. CDR3 DNA sequence: TGCAGCGTTGCACGAGTGAACACTGAAGCTTTCTTT.

The chain has TRBV6-4 and TRBJ2-3; 7 nucleotides align to TRBD1. This CDR3 region has 19 residues. From germline, CDR1 is MRHNA and CDR2 SNTAGT. The V and J ends lost 2 bases and 5 bases, in that order; junction bases with no gene match: 19. In DNA form, the CDR3 reads TGTGCCAGCAGTGACCCGCACCGACAGGGACGTTCTTATATAGATACGCAGTATTTT. Translating gives CASSDPHRQGRSYIDTQYF.

This clone was observed once. This chain connects TRBV5-1 to TRBJ1-1, with a tentative D call TRBD1 (6 bases). The V gene's germline CDR1 is SGHRS and CDR2 YFSETQ. The V and J ends lost 4 bases and 1 base respectively, with 14 bases between them. This CDR3 region has 15 residues. CDR3 loop: CASSPVGGANTEAFF. In nucleotides, the CDR3 is TGCGCCAGCAGCCCTGTTGGGGGCGCGAACACTGAAGCTTTCTTT.

This chain links TRBV4-1 with TRBJ1-3; no clear D gene. The germline V gene encodes CDR1 MGHRA and CDR2 YSYEKL. The CDR3 extends over 16 amino acids. The V gene lost 0 bases and the J gene lost 0 bases, with 9 bases spanning the gap. CDR3 coding DNA: TGCGCCAGCAGCCAAGATAGGTACAGCTCTGGAAACACCATATATTTT. Translated: CASSQDRYSSGNTIYF.

The CDR3 coding sequence is TGTGCCAGCAGATCGGGACAGGGGAACTATGGCTACACCTTC. Translated: CASRSGQGNYGYTF. The chain combines TRBV2 with TRBJ1-2, with 10 bases matching TRBD1. The germline V gene has CDR1 SNHLY and CDR2 FYNNEI. This CDR3 has 14 residues. V lost 6 bases, J lost 2 bases, and 3 bases stayed unmatched. Full variable domain (outside the CDR3, taken from reference TRBV2 and TRBJ1-2): EPEVTQTPSHQVTQMGQEVILRCVPISNHLYFYWYRQILGQKVEFLVSFYNNEISEKSEIFDDQFSVERPDGSNFTLKIRSTKLEDSAMYFCASRSGQGNYGYTFGSGTRLTVV.

This clone was recorded a few times. One junction end does not reproduce the germline sequence, and a read error may be involved. The chain is built from TRBV2 and TRBJ1-2; no clear D gene. Germline loops: CDR1 SNHLY, CDR2 FYNNEI. CDR3 length: 13 residues. In DNA form, the CDR3 reads TGTGCCAGCAGTGAAAGTGGGCGCCTGCCCATTTACTTC. It is translated as CASSESGRLPIYF.